The 28 T cell receptor beta chains below all came from one sample that was sequenced in a study of PD-1 and CTLA-4 blockade in melanoma. The repertoire was sequenced with immunoSEQ multiplex PCR; TCRdb's copy has only in-frame clones and lacks some. The sample lists about 16,000 clones; roughly two thirds were seen once. The sequencing here drew on CD8+ T cells from peripheral blood, taken before anti-PD-1 treatment. The receptors shown here come from a human donor with melanoma.

CDR3 DNA: TGTGCCAGCAGCCCCCGGACAGGGAACCCCTACAATGAGCAGTTCTTC. Translation gives CASSPRTGNPYNEQFF. The chain uses TRBV7-2 and TRBJ2-1, with 8 bases fitting TRBD1. The ends lost 5 bases at V and 2 bases at J; junction bases unmatched: 8. From germline, CDR1 is SGHTA and CDR2 FQGNSA. The CDR3 contains 16 residues.

This chain uses TRBV2 with TRBJ2-3; 9 nucleotides line up with TRBD2. Germline V CDR1 and CDR2: SNHLY, FYNNEI. The CDR3 has 16 residues. V lost 5 bases to trimming and J lost 2 bases; unmatched junction nucleotides: 8. CDR3 sequence: CASSPLVAGATDTQYF. The CDR3 DNA reads as TGTGCCAGCAGTCCACTCGTAGCGGGAGCCACAGATACGCAGTATTTT.

The table lists this clone with a few counts. This sequence joins TRBV7-8 and TRBJ1-2; 9 nucleotides align to TRBD1. Germline V lookup: CDR1 SGHVS, CDR2 FQNEAQ. This CDR3 comprises 17 residues. V lost 5 bases, J lost 3 bases, and 13 bases stayed unmatched. In DNA form, the CDR3 reads TGTGCCAGCAGCCCCACTAGTTCCGGGACAGGGTACTATGGCTACACCTTC. Translated, it gives CASSPTSSGTGYYGYTF.

The chain links TRBV7-9 to TRBJ1-1, with no clear D. Germline CDR1 SEHNR, CDR2 FQNEAQ (reference sequence). With 5 bases removed from V and 1 base from J, the gap between germline ends came to 11 bases. This CDR3 spans 14 amino acids. The CDR3 region is CASSPEGGNTEAFF. The DNA of the CDR3 is TGTGCCAGCAGCCCCGAAGGTGGGAACACTGAAGCTTTCTTT.

This clone has more than one count but fewer than ten. V is TRBV25-1 and J is TRBJ2-4, with D uncertain. The length of the CDR3 is 13 residues. The germline V gene has CDR1 MGHDK and CDR2 SYGVNS. V gave up 11 bases and J gave up 0 bases, with 11 bases separating them. The DNA for the CDR3 is TGTGCCCGCGGCCAGGTAGCCAAAAACATTCAGTACTTC. Protein: CARGQVAKNIQYF.

The CDR3, as DNA: TGTGCCAGCTCACCACCGATAACAGGGCCCAATCAGCCCCAGCATTTT. Amino acid sequence: CASSPPITGPNQPQHF. This chain links TRBV18 with TRBJ1-5, with D tentatively TRBD1 (6 bases). V lost 0 bases, J lost 3 bases, and 12 bases lay in between. Germline V lookup: CDR1 KGHSH, CDR2 LQKENI. The CDR3 extends over 16 amino acids.

The J gene is TRBJ1-1, the V gene TRBV7-8, with unresolved D. Germline CDR1 reads SGHVS; CDR2 reads FQNEAQ. Trimming cost V 2 bases and J 0 bases, with 10 bases left between them. This CDR3 has 15 residues. The CDR3 DNA reads TGTGCCAGCAGCTTAATCTTGACGGTGAACACTGAAGCTTTCTTT. Protein product: CASSLILTVNTEAFF.

This clone was counted only a few times. The V gene is TRBV5-1, the J gene TRBJ1-2; D is possibly TRBD1 (5 bases). This CDR3 is built from 16 residues. Trimming shortened V by 7 bases and J by 2 bases, and 21 bases separated the two germline ends. Germline CDR1 reads SGHRS; CDR2 reads YFSETQ. In DNA, the CDR3 is TGCGCCAGCTCGGGGGGGACCCGACCTGAAAACTATGGCTACACCTTC. Translated, it gives CASSGGTRPENYGYTF.

The chain has TRBV7-9 and TRBJ2-1; 10 bases map to TRBD2. The CDR3 extends over 13 amino acids. The germline gives CDR1 SEHNR, CDR2 FQNEAQ (reference sequence). The J segment lost 7 bases and the V segment lost 6 bases, leaving 3 bases of the junction unmatched. The CDR3 nucleotides read TGTGCCAGCAGGGCTAGCGGGAGTAATGAGCAGTTCTTC. Amino acids: CASRASGSNEQFF.

The chain employs TRBV6-5 and TRBJ1-2; TRBD1 aligns across 10 bases. The CDR3 covers 14 residues. CDR1 is MNHEY, CDR2 SVGAGI, per germline. Germline trimming cut 3 bases from V and 6 bases from J; bases unmatched to any gene: 4. The CDR3 DNA reads TGTGCCAGCAGTTATACCGGGACAGGGGATGGCTACACCTTC. It is translated as CASSYTGTGDGYTF.

The chain has TRBV19 and TRBJ1-1; tentatively, D is TRBD1 (5 bases). Germline V gene lookup returns CDR1 LNHDA and CDR2 SQIVND (reference sequence). The germline V and J ends were trimmed by 3 bases and 4 bases, with 12 bases remaining between them. CDR3 length equals 14 residues. The CDR3 sequence: CASSIDSGGTEAFF. As DNA, the CDR3 is TGTGCCAGTAGTATTGACAGCGGGGGCACTGAAGCTTTCTTT.

This rearrangement joins TRBV3-1 (or the pseudogene TRBV3-2) to TRBJ2-2, with 10 bases that match TRBD2. Looked up from germline, CDR1 is LGHDT and CDR2 is YNNKEL (reference sequence). The CDR3 loop spans 16 amino acids. V was pared by 1 base and J by 3 bases, with 2 bases of the junction left unmatched. Here the CDR3 reads CASSQGTSGYTGELFF. CDR3 nucleotides: TGTGCCAGCAGCCAAGGGACTAGCGGATACACCGGGGAGCTGTTTTTT.

The rearrangement joins TRBV27 to TRBJ2-1; D call uncertain. This CDR3 is 11 amino acids long. From germline, CDR1 is MNHEY and CDR2 SMNVEV (reference sequence). The V end was cut by 7 bases, the J end by 8 bases, with 9 bases between. The CDR3 bases are TGTGCCAGCAAAAAAAGGGATGAGCAGTTCTTC. It is translated as CASKKRDEQFF.

The chain carries TRBV27 and TRBJ2-1; TRBD2 matches 10 bases. CDR1 is MNHEY and CDR2 is SMNVEV in the germline V gene (reference sequence). The CDR3 sequence is 16 residues long. After removal of 3 bases from V and 7 bases from J, the junction contained 9 bases not matched to a gene. The DNA of the CDR3 is TGTGCCAGCAGTTTGGGGGCTAGCGGGAGCTGGAATGAGCAGTTCTTC. Translation: CASSLGASGSWNEQFF.

The rearrangement links TRBV19 to TRBJ1-5; D not certain. Germline CDR1 reads LNHDA; CDR2 reads SQIVND (reference sequence). The CDR3 is made up of 14 amino acids. The V gene lost 4 bases and the J gene lost 3 bases, with 10 bases spanning the gap. The CDR3 reads CASSKLGYNQPQHF. DNA of the CDR3: TGTGCCAGTAGTAAACTCGGATACAATCAGCCCCAGCATTTT.

A few counts support this clone. The rearrangement links TRBV29-1 to TRBJ2-2, with TRBD2 matching 10 bases. Germline lookup yields CDR1 SQVTM and CDR2 ANQGSEA. Trimming cost V 6 bases and J 0 bases; bases outside gene matches: 4. The CDR3 length is 15 residues. The CDR3 sequence is CSVELAGPNTGELFF. CDR3 nucleotide sequence: TGCAGCGTCGAACTAGCGGGGCCGAACACCGGGGAGCTGTTTTTT.

This clone is termed medium-sized. The CDR3 sequence: CASGDTVGGNQPQHF. The CDR3 bases are TGTGCTAGTGGGGACACGGTGGGCGGGAATCAGCCCCAGCATTTT. The genes are TRBV12-5 and TRBJ1-5; D may be TRBD1 (5 bases). The V and J ends lost 6 bases and 4 bases respectively, with 16 bases between them. This CDR3 region has 15 residues. Germline CDR1 and CDR2: LGHNT and FRNRAP. The full variable domain, with the rest looked up from reference TRBV12-5 and TRBJ1-5, is DARVTQTPRHKVTEMGQEVTMRCQPILGHNTVFWYRQTMMQGLELLAYFRNRAPLDDSGMPKDRFSAEMPDATLATLKIQPSEPRDSAVYFCASGDTVGGNQPQHFGDGTRLSIL.

The rearrangement joins TRBV25-1 to TRBJ1-1; perhaps TRBD1 as D (6 bases). This CDR3 region has 11 residues. Germline CDR1 is MGHDK and CDR2 is SYGVNS. The germline V and J ends were trimmed by 4 bases and 8 bases, with 8 bases remaining between them. The CDR3 here is CASSAGAEAFF. The CDR3 DNA reads as TGTGCCAGCAGTGCAGGGGCCGAAGCTTTCTTT.

This clone is a singleton in its sample. This chain links TRBV12-3 or TRBV12-4 with TRBJ2-7; unclear D gene. Trimming stripped 1 base from V and 2 bases from J, with 6 bases between. CDR3 size: 13 residues. CDR3 coding DNA: TGTGCCAGCAGTTTAGGCGGACCCTACGAGCAGTACTTC. Protein sequence: CASSLGGPYEQYF.

The V and J genes are TRBV11-3 and TRBJ2-7, with D uncertain. The CDR3 is made up of 15 amino acids. V lost 0 bases and J 0 bases, leaving 9 bases between the germline ends. CDR1 SGHNT and CDR2 YENEEA come from the germline V gene. The CDR3 region has the DNA TGTGCCAGCAGCTTAGATATAGGCTCCTCCTACGAGCAGTACTTC. Translation: CASSLDIGSSYEQYF. Filled out from reference TRBV11-3 and TRBJ2-7, the complete variable domain reads EAGVVQSPRYKIIEKKQPVAFWCNPISGHNTLYWYLQNLGQGPELLIRYENEEAVDDSQLPKDRFSAERLKGVDSTLKIQPAELGDSAVYLCASSLDIGSSYEQYFGPGTRLTVT.

In this sample, this clone turned up a few times. V gene TRBV3-1 (or the pseudogene TRBV3-2) combines with J gene TRBJ2-5, with 10 bases identical to TRBD2. Germline lookup yields CDR1 LGHDT and CDR2 YNNKEL (reference sequence). V trimming: 4 bases; J trimming: 5 bases; junction bases outside the gene matches: 10. The CDR3 is 16 residues long. The DNA of the CDR3 is TGTGCCAGCAGCCCTAAAAGCGGGAGGGTCCGGGAGACCCAGTACTTC. It translates to CASSPKSGRVRETQYF.

This chain joins TRBV10-1 and TRBJ2-6; D may be TRBD2 (5 bases). The V end lost 5 bases, the J end lost 10 bases, and 27 bases lay between the germline ends. Looked up from germline, CDR1 is WNHNN and CDR2 is SYGVQD (reference sequence). The CDR3 extends over 18 amino acids. DNA for the CDR3: TGCGCCAGCAGTCCCGGGAAAAGATCGCACAAAGTCGGGAACGTCCTGACTTTC. Protein: CASSPGKRSHKVGNVLTF.

This clone occurred once. The V gene is TRBV7-9, the J gene TRBJ2-3, with 7 bases fitting TRBD2. Germline CDR1 is SEHNR and CDR2 is FQNEAQ (reference sequence). This CDR3 region has 15 residues. V shed 2 bases and J 2 bases; nucleotides not matched to a gene: 4. In DNA, the CDR3 is TGTGCCAGCAGCTTAACTAGCGCCTACACAGATACGCAGTATTTT. It specifies CASSLTSAYTDTQYF.

This clone came up once. This chain joins TRBV30 and TRBJ2-7; D is ambiguous. This CDR3 has 11 amino acids. Trimming took off 3 bases at V and 4 bases at J, with 7 bases between the two ends. Germline lookup yields CDR1 GTSNPN and CDR2 SVGIG (reference sequence). The chain's CDR3 is CAWRNGYEQYF. In nucleotides, the CDR3 is TGTGCCTGGAGAAATGGGTACGAGCAGTACTTC. The full variable domain, completed using reference TRBV30 and TRBJ2-7, is SQTIHQWPATLVQPVGSPLSLECTVEGTSNPNLYWYRQAAGRGLQLLFYSVGIGQISSEVPQNLSASRPQDRQFILSSKKLLLSDSGFYLCAWRNGYEQYFGPGTRLTVT.

In nucleotides, the CDR3 is TGCGCCAGCAGCTTGAATGGACATGCCAGCACAGATACGCAGTATTTT. Translated, it gives CASSLNGHASTDTQYF. J is TRBJ2-3 and V is TRBV5-1, with a possible D match to TRBD1 (5 bases). Germline V CDR1 and CDR2: SGHRS, YFSETQ. The CDR3 sequence is 16 residues long. Deletions cut 1 base from V and 0 bases from J, with 12 bases between. The full variable domain, rest sourced from reference TRBV5-1 and TRBJ2-3, is KAGVTQTPRYLIKTRGQQVTLSCSPISGHRSVSWYQQTPGQGLQFLFEYFSETQRNKGNFPGRFSGRQFSNSRSEMNVSTLELGDSALYLCASSLNGHASTDTQYFGPGTRLTVL.

The chain uses TRBV27 and TRBJ2-5, with 7 bases lining up with TRBD2. Looked up from germline, CDR1 is MNHEY and CDR2 is SMNVEV (reference sequence). The CDR3 runs 15 residues. After removal of 3 bases from V and 3 bases from J, the junction contained 7 bases not matched to a gene. CDR3 region: CASSLWASGEETQYF. Written as DNA, the CDR3 is TGTGCCAGCAGTTTGTGGGCTAGCGGCGAAGAGACCCAGTACTTC.

The chain couples TRBV30 to TRBJ1-5; 7 bases map to TRBD1. Looked up from germline, CDR1 is GTSNPN and CDR2 is SVGIG (reference sequence). The CDR3 sequence is 15 residues long. V trimming: 0 bases; J trimming: 1 base; junction bases outside the gene matches: 3. The CDR3, as DNA: TGTGCCTGGAGTGTCGGACAGGCAAGCAATCAGCCCCAGCATTTT. Amino acids: CAWSVGQASNQPQHF.

The chain has TRBV6-5 and TRBJ1-1; D not certain. V was cut by 7 bases and J by 4 bases, with 10 bases left in between. The CDR3 contains 12 residues. CDR1 and CDR2 from the germline V gene are MNHEY and SVGAGI. DNA of the CDR3: TGTGCCAGCACCCTCGACGGCACTGAAGCTTTCTTT. Translated: CASTLDGTEAFF.